A selection of T cell receptor beta chains follows, all from one sample in a study of OX40 agonist ivuxolimab in advanced cancers. Sequencing was performed with immunoSEQ multiplex PCR; in TCRdb, only in-frame clones are kept and a portion is missing. The data hold some 28,000 clones, with about 80% observed a single time. This specimen was CD4+ or CD8+ T cells sorted from blood, taken in a trial of the OX40 agonist ivuxolimab. All receptors derive from an adult with an advanced solid tumor such as melanoma, head and neck, liver or kidney cancer. The CDR3 runs from the conserved cysteine through the conserved F or W. A D gene is named only where the DNA matches it firmly. Size values are once, few and many counts, or a class for expanded clones, and some rows have none.

TRBV5-1	TRBJ1-3	-	-	CASSLSQGFGNTIYF	TGCGCCAGCAGCTTGAGTCAGGGGTTTGGAAACACCATATATTTT
TRBV5-4	TRBJ1-5	-	-	CASSYRDTSYSNQPQHF	TGTGCCAGCAGCTACCGGGACACGTCTTATAGCAATCAGCCCCAGCATTTT
TRBV7-2	TRBJ1-4	-	-	CASSSRTRGEKLFF	TGTGCCAGCAGCTCGCGGACAAGAGGGGAAAAACTGTTTTTT
TRBV4-2	TRBJ2-7	TRBD2	-	CASSLLAGEAQFSYEQYF	TGTGCCAGCAGCCTTTTAGCGGGGGAGGCACAATTCTCCTACGAGCAGTACTTC
TRBV29-1	TRBJ2-7	TRBD1	-	CSVEELGPGQESYEQYF	TGCAGCGTTGAAGAGTTAGGACCGGGACAGGAGTCCTACGAGCAGTACTTC
TRBV7-2	TRBJ1-6	TRBD1	few	CASSFGQGASPLHF	TGTGCCAGCAGCTTTGGACAGGGGGCTTCCCCCCTCCACTTT
TRBV11-2	TRBJ2-2	-	-	CASSLLGDVGTGELFF	TGTGCCAGCAGCTTGTTGGGGGACGTAGGCACCGGGGAGCTGTTTTTT
TRBV30	TRBJ1-5	TRBD1	few	CAWSVAGQGVFSYQPQHF	TGTGCCTGGAGTGTAGCGGGACAGGGGGTCTTTAGTTATCAGCCCCAGCATTTT
TRBV19	TRBJ2-1	-	-	CASSMRLHGKQFF	TGTGCCAGTAGTATGCGTCTCCATGGGAAGCAGTTCTTC
TRBV7-6	TRBJ2-6	-	-	CASSPGPGANVLTF	TGTGCCAGCAGCCCGGGCCCTGGGGCCAACGTCCTGACTTTC
TRBV5-4	TRBJ2-5	-	-	CASSRSGVGAETQYF	TGTGCCAGCAGCCGATCAGGGGTGGGTGCAGAGACCCAGTACTTC
TRBV6-1	TRBJ2-1	-	-	CASSDLQGMGQFF	TGTGCCAGCAGTGACCTACAGGGAATGGGGCAGTTCTTC
TRBV2	TRBJ2-1	TRBD1	-	CASSSRDRARFF	TGTGCCAGCAGTTCCCGGGACAGGGCTCGGTTCTTC
TRBV7-9	TRBJ1-4	TRBD1	-	CASSPGQTTNEKLFF	TGTGCCAGCAGCCCGGGACAGACAACTAATGAAAAACTGTTTTTT
TRBV11-2	TRBJ2-7	-	-	CASSLASGVSYEQYF	TGTGCCAGCAGCTTAGCTAGTGGGGTATCCTACGAGCAGTACTTC
TRBV5-6	TRBJ2-7	-	-	CASSLVGGATYEQYF	TGTGCCAGCAGCTTGGTAGGCGGGGCGACCTACGAGCAGTACTTC
TRBV30	TRBJ1-1	-	few	CAWGRNTEAFF	TGTGCCTGGGGAAGAAACACTGAAGCTTTCTTT
TRBV30	TRBJ1-5	-	once	CAWSVLGGRNQPQHF	TGTGCCTGGAGTGTACTTGGGGGCCGCAATCAGCCCCAGCATTTT
TRBV7-7	TRBJ2-6	-	-	CASSRITKCTKSGQRPDF	TGTGCCAGCAGCCGTATTACTAAGTGCACAAAGTCGGGCCAACGTCCTGACTTC
TRBV7-9	TRBJ1-2	TRBD1	-	CASTRRGTASPYGYTF	TGTGCCAGCACCCGCCGAGGGACAGCTTCTCCTTATGGCTACACCTTC
TRBV19	TRBJ1-6	TRBD1	few	CASSGGVIGGNSPLHF	TGTGCCAGTAGTGGGGGTGTCATAGGGGGCAATTCACCCCTCCACTTT
TRBV11-3	TRBJ2-2	-	-	CASSLSGTGELFF	TGTGCCAGCAGCTTATCTGGGACCGGGGAGCTGTTTTTT
TRBV7-8	TRBJ2-1	TRBD1	-	CASSLNSGQGYNEQFF	TGTGCCAGCAGCTTAAATTCGGGACAGGGGTACAATGAGCAGTTCTTC
TRBV6-4	TRBJ2-1	TRBD1	-	CASSDGTGLYNEQFF	TGTGCCAGCAGTGACGGGACAGGTTTATACAATGAGCAGTTCTTC
TRBV9	TRBJ1-1	-	-	CASSVVEARGTEAFF	TGTGCCAGCAGCGTAGTGGAGGCGAGAGGCACTGAAGCTTTCTTT
TRBV2	TRBJ1-2	-	-	CASSPSRRGRNYGYTF	TGTGCCAGCAGTCCGTCACGCAGGGGTCGGAACTATGGCTACACCTTC
TRBV6-1	TRBJ1-6	-	-	CASSGPLNNSPLHF	TGTGCCAGCAGTGGCCCATTGAATAATTCACCCCTCCACTTT
TRBV11-2	TRBJ1-1	-	-	CASSFTTRGNTEAFF	TGTGCCAGCAGCTTTACGACACGGGGGAACACTGAAGCTTTCTTT
TRBV5-1	TRBJ2-2	-	-	CASSLTLNTGELFF	TGCGCCAGCAGCTTGACTCTTAACACCGGGGAGCTGTTTTTT
TRBV11-2	TRBJ2-3	TRBD1	-	CASSLFGRTGGTDTQYF	TGTGCCAGCAGCTTATTTGGTCGGACAGGGGGTACAGATACGCAGTATTTT
TRBV5-6	TRBJ1-1	TRBD1	few	CASSLQGEAFF	TGTGCCAGCAGCTTACAGGGGGAAGCTTTCTTT